This TCR beta chain was sequenced during a study of T cells in Graves' hyperthyroidism and ophthalmopathy. Study-level points and caveats: The blood repertoire included most of the expanded thyroid clonotypes above 0.001. In the analysis, a 13 V-J model separated ophthalmopathy from stable hyperthyroidism.

This clonotype has ten or more counts. Its antigen is undetermined. From RNA transcripts, TCR beta CDR3 regions were amplified. First-round RT-PCR targeting the TCR CDR3 was performed with the HTBI primer set. TCRdb analysed the multiplex PCR reads with MiXCR anew, one entry per CDR3 protein. The sample lists some 510,000 distinct CDR3 sequences; 20% to 25% were seen once. Diagnosis rested on symptoms, serum thyroxine and TRAb, thyroid ultrasound, and orbital computed tomography. The V gene's germline CDR1 is SGHVS and CDR2 FQNEAQ. CDR3 length equals 15 residues. V lost 3 bases to trimming and J lost 3 bases, with 14 bases between them.

The sequence was collected from a man between 18 and 35 years old with Graves' hyperthyroidism. J is TRBJ1-1 and V is TRBV7-8; D is undetermined. The sequenced sample was blood. Here the CDR3 reads CASSLELGFYTEAFF. As DNA, the CDR3 is TGTGCCAGCAGCTTGGAACTAGGGTTTTACACTGAAGCTTTCTTT.